This TCR beta chain emerged from a study of cytomegalovirus exposure and HLA in healthy donors. Findings and caveats of the study: Researchers had no immune exposure information except CMV serostatus available. Follow-up analysis seemed to connect common viral pathogens with several of the most significant clusters identified.

Vbeta (60) and Jbeta (13) primers were used in the PCR. Method: immunoSEQ multiplex PCR; TCRdb's copy keeps in-frame clones and lacks some. The sample lists over 85,000 clones; approximately 82% were seen once. The germline gives CDR1 SGHRS, CDR2 YFSETQ. Trimming shortened V by 4 bases and J by 2 bases, and 13 bases separated the two germline ends. This CDR3 comprises 14 residues. For this clone: Its antigen is undetermined.

The clonotype comes from a female donor in good health and CMV-seropositive. The rearrangement uses TRBV5-1 and TRBJ2-7; weak D call: TRBD1 (6 bases). Sequenced input: PBMCs. The CDR3 region has the DNA TGCGCCAGCAGCCTGGGGGACAAGCCCTACGAGCAGTACTTC. It codes for CASSLGDKPYEQYF.